This T cell receptor (beta chain) was documented in a study of OX40 agonist ivuxolimab in advanced cancers. Study details: Of the participants, around 43% had some prior anti-PD-1, anti-PD-L1 or anti-CTLA-4 therapy, which was allowed. Three patients got partial responses; one had hepatocellular carcinoma and two had cutaneous melanoma.

Per the germline V gene, CDR1 is SGHVS and CDR2 is FNYEAQ. J lost 2 bases, V lost 2 bases, and 3 bases had no gene match. The CDR3 length is 16 residues. Method: immunoSEQ multiplex PCR; TCRdb's copy keeps in-frame clones and lacks some. The sample includes 65,000 to 70,000 clones, 90% to 95% of them seen just once. Turning to this clone: Its target is unknown.

Whole-study results and caveats: By week 6 at 0.1 to 3.0 mg/kg, blood CD4+ and CD8+ T cells had expanded clonally. Still undetermined is the antigen specificity of the expanded peripheral T cells.

The material was CD4+ or CD8+ T cells sorted from blood, obtained in a trial of the OX40 agonist ivuxolimab. The source of this sequence is an adult with an advanced solid tumor such as melanoma, head and neck, liver or kidney cancer. This sequence joins TRBV7-6 and TRBJ2-3, with 11 bases matching TRBD2. The CDR3 region has the DNA TGTGCCAGCAGCTTACTAGCGGGGGGTTCCACAGATACGCAGTATTTT. Translating gives CASSLLAGGSTDTQYF.